This T cell receptor (beta chain) was captured by sequencing in a study of cytomegalovirus exposure and HLA in healthy donors. PCR involved 60 Vbeta and 13 Jbeta primers. Sequencing used immunoSEQ multiplex PCR; TCRdb keeps in-frame clones, though not all of them. The sample includes about 68,000 clones, approximately 78% of them seen just once. Per germline, CDR1 LNHNV and CDR2 YYDKDF (reference sequence). This CDR3 contains 13 residues. Trimming took off 3 bases at V and 2 bases at J, with 7 bases between the two ends. The sample taken for sequencing was PBMCs. The TCR was taken from a human donor in good health. V usage is TRBV15 and J usage is TRBJ1-2; no clear D. The CDR3 bases are TGTGCCACCAGCAGCGGAGGAAACTATGGCTACACCTTC. Translation: CATSSGGNYGYTF.